The 5 T cell receptor beta chains listed next were all sequenced from one sample in a study of OX40 agonist ivuxolimab in advanced cancers. TCRdb's copy holds only in-frame clones and misses some; the assay was immunoSEQ multiplex PCR. The sample has over 150,000 clones, roughly 94% seen once. Sequenced material: CD4+ or CD8+ T cells sorted from blood, taken in a trial of the OX40 agonist ivuxolimab. Receptors were obtained from an adult with an advanced solid tumor such as melanoma, head and neck, liver or kidney cancer.

V is TRBV6-1 and J is TRBJ2-3; D remains ambiguous. V lost 1 base to trimming and J lost 4 bases, with 9 bases between them. Germline V gene sequence: CDR1 MNHNS, CDR2 SASEGT. CDR3 length equals 14 residues. CDR3 in DNA: TGTGCCAGCAGTGAAGATAATTTCTCAGATACGCAGTATTTT. This codes for CASSEDNFSDTQYF.

This chain joins TRBV2 and TRBJ2-7, with no clear D. V gave up 2 bases and J gave up 0 bases, with 17 bases separating them. Germline-derived CDR1 and CDR2 are SNHLY and FYNNEI. CDR3 length: 17 amino acids. The CDR3 region has the DNA TGTGCCAGCAGTGAATTCGGCAGCACTACCTCCTCCTACGAGCAGTACTTC. This encodes CASSEFGSTTSSYEQYF. The variable domain in full, with the rest retrieved from reference TRBV2 and TRBJ2-7, is EPEVTQTPSHQVTQMGQEVILRCVPISNHLYFYWYRQILGQKVEFLVSFYNNEISEKSEIFDDQFSVERPDGSNFTLKIRSTKLEDSAMYFCASSEFGSTTSSYEQYFGPGTRLTVT.

The chain has TRBV4-1 and TRBJ2-3; 9 bases map to TRBD2. Losses at the gene ends were 0 bases for V and 0 bases for J; bases not matched to a gene: 4. The CDR3 covers 17 residues. Germline V gives CDR1 MGHRA, CDR2 YSYEKL. The chain's CDR3 is CASSQDGLASSTDTQYF. DNA of the CDR3: TGCGCCAGCAGCCAAGACGGACTAGCGTCTAGCACAGATACGCAGTATTTT.

J is TRBJ2-5 and V is TRBV29-1; no reliable D call. Germline assignment: CDR1 SQVTM and CDR2 ANQGSEA. Trimming took off 2 bases at V and 4 bases at J, with 8 bases between the two ends. The CDR3 length is 12 residues. The DNA of the CDR3 is TGCAGCGTTGAAAAACTGGGAGAGACCCAGTACTTC. This sequence encodes CSVEKLGETQYF.

The genes are TRBV19 and TRBJ2-1; D is unresolved. V lost 5 bases and J 7 bases, leaving 6 bases between the germline ends. The CDR3 totals 11 residues. The germline gives CDR1 LNHDA, CDR2 SQIVND (reference sequence). The CDR3 DNA reads TGTGCCAGTAGTGTTAGGAATGAGCAGTTCTTC. This gives the protein CASSVRNEQFF.